A selection of T cell receptor beta chains follows, all from one sample in a study of control samples from healthy donors and cancer patients. Libraries were prepared by immunoSEQ multiplex PCR; TCRdb keeps only in-frame clonotypes and omits some of them. The sample records 150,000 to 180,000 clones, approximately 96% being singletons. The specimen was blood. These receptors all stem from a man in his forties in good health. The CDR3 runs from the conserved cysteine through the conserved F or W. The D gene is left open where the match is weak. Expanded clones get a size class; other rows say once, few or many, or leave the size out.

CDR3	DNA	V	J	D	size
CASSQSIRGDYGYTF	TGTGCCAGCAGCCAATCGATCAGAGGGGACTATGGCTACACCTTC	TRBV4-2	TRBJ1-2	.	.
CASRRRNEKLFF	TGTGCCAGCAGACGACGGAATGAAAAACTGTTTTTT	TRBV6-5	TRBJ1-4	.	.
CASSLWTGGNGELFF	TGTGCCAGCAGCCTTTGGACAGGGGGCAACGGGGAGCTGTTTTTT	TRBV7-6	TRBJ2-2	TRBD1	once
CASSFVAGSPGELFF	TGTGCCAGCAGTTTCGTAGCGGGCTCTCCCGGGGAGCTGTTTTTT	TRBV6-2/TRBV6-3	TRBJ2-2	TRBD2	few
CSVGTGGRYTF	TGCAGCGTGGGGACAGGGGGCAGGTACACCTTC	TRBV29-1	TRBJ1-2	TRBD1	.
CASSLGGTGRGLYGYTF	TGTGCCAGCAGTTTAGGGGGGACTGGGAGGGGACTATATGGCTACACCTTC	TRBV28	TRBJ1-2	.	.
CASSGTGGEQYF	TGCGCCAGCAGTGGGACAGGGGGCGAGCAGTACTTC	TRBV10-1	TRBJ2-7	TRBD1	.
CASTLREDYGYTF	TGTGCCAGCACTCTCAGGGAGGACTATGGCTACACCTTC	TRBV18	TRBJ1-2	.	.
CASSSGAISTGELFF	TGTGCCAGTAGTTCGGGGGCGATATCGACCGGGGAGCTGTTTTTT	TRBV19	TRBJ2-2	.	.
CASSRKGTYEQYF	TGTGCCAGCAGCCGAAAGGGGACCTACGAGCAGTACTTC	TRBV3-1/TRBV3-2	TRBJ2-7	.	few
CASRPGTGEGSNQPQHF	TGCGCCAGCAGACCCGGGACAGGGGAAGGGAGCAATCAGCCCCAGCATTTT	TRBV5-1	TRBJ1-5	TRBD1	.
CASHGTGIKSSPLHF	TGTGCCAGCCACGGGACAGGGATCAAGTCTTCACCCCTCCACTTT	TRBV2	TRBJ1-6	TRBD1	.
CASSLRQGMTNEKLFF	TGTGCCAGCAGCTTACGACAGGGGATGACTAATGAAAAACTGTTTTTT	TRBV7-8	TRBJ1-4	TRBD1	.
CARSGGINSPLHF	TGTGCCAGATCGGGGGGGATTAATTCACCCCTCCACTTT	TRBV6-5	TRBJ1-6	.	.
CASSFSNRGAEAFF	TGTGCCAGCAGCTTCTCGAACAGGGGTGCTGAAGCTTTCTTT	TRBV7-9	TRBJ1-1	TRBD1	.
CASSMYGARQPQHF	TGTGCCAGTAGTATGTACGGGGCTCGACAGCCCCAGCATTTT	TRBV19	TRBJ1-5	.	.
CASSLKGTPFGGYTF	TGTGCCAGCAGTTTGAAGGGGACGCCCTTCGGGGGCTACACCTTC	TRBV27	TRBJ1-2	.	.
CASSPSRTSADTQYF	TGTGCCAGCAGTCCCTCTCGGACTAGCGCAGATACGCAGTATTTT	TRBV6-2/TRBV6-3	TRBJ2-3	TRBD2	.
CASSLMGRANTEAFF	TGTGCCAGCAGCTTGATGGGCAGGGCGAACACTGAAGCTTTCTTT	TRBV5-6	TRBJ1-1	.	.
CASSLMWGSTEAFF	TGCGCCAGCAGCTTGATGTGGGGGAGCACTGAAGCTTTCTTT	TRBV5-1	TRBJ1-1	.	.
CASSLGTSGRYSYEQYF	TGTGCCAGCAGCTTAGGAACTAGCGGTCGATACTCCTACGAGCAGTACTTC	TRBV7-2	TRBJ2-7	TRBD2	.
CASSQMTGPTNEKLFF	TGTGCCAGCAGCCAAATGACAGGCCCAACTAATGAAAAACTGTTTTTT	TRBV3-1/TRBV3-2	TRBJ1-4	.	once
CAWSVVPTRVGDGYTF	TGTGCCTGGAGTGTAGTCCCAACGAGGGTAGGGGATGGCTACACCTTC	TRBV30	TRBJ1-2	.	.
CASSRVGGAGTEAFF	TGTGCCAGCAGCCGGGTGGGGGGCGCGGGCACTGAAGCTTTCTTT	TRBV9	TRBJ1-1	.	.
CASRRQGSNEKLFF	TGTGCCAGCAGGAGACAGGGCAGTAATGAAAAACTGTTTTTT	TRBV27	TRBJ1-4	TRBD1	.
CASSLTATATNEKLFF	TGTGCCAGCAGCTTGACAGCTACCGCAACTAATGAAAAACTGTTTTTT	TRBV5-4	TRBJ1-4	.	.
CASSKGTDYNSPLHF	TGCGCCAGCAGCAAAGGGACAGACTATAATTCACCCCTCCACTTT	TRBV5-1	TRBJ1-6	TRBD1	once
CASSPGQATPNYGYTF	TGCGCCAGCAGCCCGGGACAGGCGACACCTAACTATGGCTACACCTTC	TRBV5-1	TRBJ1-2	TRBD1	.
CASSLSGSLYEQYF	TGTGCCAGCAGTTTGTCCGGGAGCCTCTACGAGCAGTACTTC	TRBV28	TRBJ2-7	.	.
CATSSNGRSNQPQHF	TGTGCCACCAGTTCGAACGGCCGAAGCAATCAGCCCCAGCATTTT	TRBV24-1	TRBJ1-5	.	.
CASSAVVTGELFF	TGTGCCAGCAGCGCCGTCGTCACCGGGGAGCTGTTTTTT	TRBV9	TRBJ2-2	.	.
CASRKGIMNTEAFF	TGTGCCAGCAGAAAAGGTATCATGAACACTGAAGCTTTCTTT	TRBV6-5	TRBJ1-1	.	.
CASSLTTGRAFF	TGTGCCAGCAGTTTAACGACAGGGAGAGCTTTCTTT	TRBV2	TRBJ1-1	TRBD1	once
CASSLRSSGVQETQYF	TGTGCCAGCAGCTTAAGGTCTAGCGGGGTCCAAGAGACCCAGTACTTC	TRBV7-7	TRBJ2-5	TRBD2	.
CASSLYGAGELFF	TGTGCCAGCAGCTTATATGGGGCCGGGGAGCTGTTTTTT	TRBV7-9	TRBJ2-2	.	.
CASSPGTGNQPQHF	TGTGCCAGCTCCCCCGGGACAGGGAATCAGCCCCAGCATTTT	TRBV18	TRBJ1-5	TRBD1	.
CASSAGRINTDTQYF	TGTGCCAGCAGCGCGGGACGGATTAACACAGATACGCAGTATTTT	TRBV9	TRBJ2-3	.	.
CASSLVEWYEQYF	TGTGCCAGCAGCTTAGTTGAATGGTACGAGCAGTACTTC	TRBV7-2	TRBJ2-7	.	once
CASRPPLDFWSLVF	TGTGCCAGCAGACCTCCTTTGGACTTTTGGTCGCTCGTCTTC	TRBV7-9	TRBJ2-1	.	.
CASSSRQGANEKLFF	TGTGCCAGCTCATCTCGACAGGGGGCAAATGAAAAACTGTTTTTT	TRBV18	TRBJ1-4	TRBD1	.
CASSLQVKQFF	TGTGCCAGCAGCTTACAGGTAAAGCAGTTCTTC	TRBV21-1	TRBJ2-1	.	.
CASSATNTGELFF	TGTGCCAGCAGCGCTACGAACACCGGGGAGCTGTTTTTT	TRBV11-2	TRBJ2-2	.	.
CASSLRVRTEAFF	TGTGCCAGCAGCTTACGGGTAAGAACTGAAGCTTTCTTT	TRBV7-2	TRBJ1-1	.	.
CASSAAGGDYGYTF	TGTGCCAGCAGTGCCGCAGGGGGGGACTATGGCTACACCTTC	TRBV6-4	TRBJ1-2	TRBD1	.
CASSLDGFSNEKLFF	TGCGCCAGCAGCTTGGACGGATTCTCTAATGAAAAACTGTTTTTT	TRBV5-1	TRBJ1-4	.	once
CASSRAAGGPLRGYTF	TGCGCCAGCAGCCGAGCCGCAGGGGGCCCACTCCGTGGCTACACCTTC	TRBV5-1	TRBJ1-2	TRBD1	.
CASSLRTVTLGEQYF	TGTGCCAGCAGTCTTCGGACCGTAACTTTGGGCGAGCAGTACTTC	TRBV25-1	TRBJ2-7	.	.
CASSQASDSPLHF	TGCGCCAGCAGCCAAGCAAGTGATTCACCCCTCCACTTT	TRBV4-3	TRBJ1-6	.	.
CASSPMVETGAPEAFF	TGTGCCAGCAGCCCCATGGTAGAGACAGGGGCCCCTGAAGCTTTCTTT	TRBV6-6	TRBJ1-1	TRBD1	.
CASSLRGVAGANVLTF	TGTGCCAGCAGCCTAAGAGGGGTGGCCGGGGCCAACGTCCTGACTTTC	TRBV7-2	TRBJ2-6	.	.
CASSQQRGLYTGELFF	TGTGCCAGCAGCCAACAACGAGGGCTTTACACCGGGGAGCTGTTTTTT	TRBV14	TRBJ2-2	.	.
CASSLLGGDDYGYTF	TGCGCCAGCAGCCTCTTGGGGGGGGATGATTATGGCTACACCTTC	TRBV4-1	TRBJ1-2	.	.
CATRTSGGARNEQFF	TGTGCCACCAGGACTAGCGGGGGGGCACGGAATGAGCAGTTCTTC	TRBV24-1	TRBJ2-1	TRBD2	.
CASARSGANVLTF	TGTGCTAGTGCTCGCTCTGGGGCCAACGTCCTGACTTTC	TRBV12-5	TRBJ2-6	.	.
CASSLQGKGYTF	TGTGCCAGCAGTTTACAGGGGAAGGGCTACACCTTC	TRBV6-5	TRBJ1-2	TRBD1	.
CASSTLAGAPNTGELFF	TGTGCCAGCAGTACCCTGGCGGGGGCGCCGAACACCGGGGAGCTGTTTTTT	TRBV27	TRBJ2-2	.	.
CATTVLGVGGYTF	TGTGCCACGACAGTTTTAGGTGTCGGTGGCTACACCTTC	TRBV15	TRBJ1-2	.	.
CASLRDRVGEQYF	TGTGCCAGCCTTCGGGACAGGGTGGGTGAGCAGTACTTC	TRBV6-6	TRBJ2-7	TRBD1	.
CASSFSPNYGYTF	TGTGCCAGCAGTTTCAGCCCTAACTATGGCTACACCTTC	TRBV27	TRBJ1-2	.	.
CASGYSGSGNTIYF	TGTGCCAGCGGTTATAGTGGTTCTGGAAACACCATATATTTT	TRBV11-2	TRBJ1-3	.	.